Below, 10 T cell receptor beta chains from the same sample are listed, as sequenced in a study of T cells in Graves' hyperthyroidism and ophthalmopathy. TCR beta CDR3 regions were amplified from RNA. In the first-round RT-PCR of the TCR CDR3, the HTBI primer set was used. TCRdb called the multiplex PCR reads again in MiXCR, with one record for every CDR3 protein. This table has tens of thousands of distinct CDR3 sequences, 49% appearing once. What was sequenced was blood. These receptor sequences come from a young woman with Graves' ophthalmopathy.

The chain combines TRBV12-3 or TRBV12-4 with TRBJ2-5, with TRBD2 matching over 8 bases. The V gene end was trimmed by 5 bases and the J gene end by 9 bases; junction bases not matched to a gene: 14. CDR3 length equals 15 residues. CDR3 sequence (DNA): TGTGCCAGCAGTCTCGGGGGGGCGCGAAATCAGCCCCAGTACTTC. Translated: CASSLGGARNQPQYF.

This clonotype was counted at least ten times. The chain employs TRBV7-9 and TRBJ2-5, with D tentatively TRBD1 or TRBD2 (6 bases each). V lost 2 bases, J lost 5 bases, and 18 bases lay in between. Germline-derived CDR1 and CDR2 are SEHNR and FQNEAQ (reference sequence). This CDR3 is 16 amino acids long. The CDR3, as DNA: TGTGCCAGCAGCTTATCGGCAACCGGGGGCCGGGAGACCCAGTACTTC. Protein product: CASSLSATGGRETQYF.

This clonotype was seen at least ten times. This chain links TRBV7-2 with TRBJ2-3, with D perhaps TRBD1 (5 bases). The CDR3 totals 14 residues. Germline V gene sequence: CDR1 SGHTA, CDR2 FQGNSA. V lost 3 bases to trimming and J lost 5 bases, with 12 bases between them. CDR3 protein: CASSFSSGLDTQYF. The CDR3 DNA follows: TGTGCCAGCAGCTTTTCATCAGGGCTAGATACGCAGTATTTT.

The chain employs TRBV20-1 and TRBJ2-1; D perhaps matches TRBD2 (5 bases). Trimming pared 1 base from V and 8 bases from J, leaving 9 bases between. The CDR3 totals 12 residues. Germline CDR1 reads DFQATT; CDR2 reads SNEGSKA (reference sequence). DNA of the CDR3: TGCAGTGCTAGAGGTGGGCGGGATGAGCAGTTCTTC. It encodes CSARGGRDEQFF.

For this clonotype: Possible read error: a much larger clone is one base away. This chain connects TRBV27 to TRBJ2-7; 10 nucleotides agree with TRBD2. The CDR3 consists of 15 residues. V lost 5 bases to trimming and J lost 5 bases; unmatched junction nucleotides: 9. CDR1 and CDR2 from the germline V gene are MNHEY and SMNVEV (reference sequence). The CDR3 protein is CASSQSSGSMDEQYF. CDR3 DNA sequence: TGTGCCAGCAGTCAATCTAGCGGGAGTATGGACGAGCAGTACTTC.

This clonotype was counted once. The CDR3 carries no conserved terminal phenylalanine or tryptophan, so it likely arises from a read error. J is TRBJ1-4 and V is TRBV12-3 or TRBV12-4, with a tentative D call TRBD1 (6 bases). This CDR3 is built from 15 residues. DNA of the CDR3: TGTGCCAGCAGTAAACAGGGAAGGGCTAATGAGAAACTGTTTCTT. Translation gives CASSKQGRANEKLFL.

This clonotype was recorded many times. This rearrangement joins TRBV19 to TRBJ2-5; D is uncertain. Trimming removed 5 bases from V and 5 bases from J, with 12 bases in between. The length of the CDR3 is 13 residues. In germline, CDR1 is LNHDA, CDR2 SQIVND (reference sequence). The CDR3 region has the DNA TGTGCCAGTAGTCCCTGGACGAGGGAGACCCAGTACTTC. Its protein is CASSPWTRETQYF. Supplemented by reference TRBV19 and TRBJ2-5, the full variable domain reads DGGITQSPKYLFRKEGQNVTLSCEQNLNHDAMYWYRQDPGQGLRLIYYSQIVNDFQKGDIAEGYSVSREKKESFPLTVTSAQKNPTAFYLCASSPWTRETQYFGPGTRLLVL.

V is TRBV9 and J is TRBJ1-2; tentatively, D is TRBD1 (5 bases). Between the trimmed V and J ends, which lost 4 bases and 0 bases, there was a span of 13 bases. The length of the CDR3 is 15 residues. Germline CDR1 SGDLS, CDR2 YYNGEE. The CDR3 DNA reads TGTGCCAGCAGCTCAGGGACGGCAGCTAACTATGGCTACACCTTC. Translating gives CASSSGTAANYGYTF. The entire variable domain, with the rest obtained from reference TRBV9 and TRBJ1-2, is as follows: DSGVTQTPKHLITATGQRVTLRCSPRSGDLSVYWYQQSLDQGLQFLIQYYNGEERAKGNILERFSAQQFPDLHSELNLSSLELGDSALYFCASSSGTAANYGYTFGSGTRLTVV.

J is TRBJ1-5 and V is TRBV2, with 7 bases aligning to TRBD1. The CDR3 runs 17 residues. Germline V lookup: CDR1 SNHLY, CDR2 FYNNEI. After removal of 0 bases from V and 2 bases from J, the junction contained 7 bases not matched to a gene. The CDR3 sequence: CASSEALSTGGNQPQHF. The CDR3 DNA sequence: TGTGCCAGCAGTGAAGCGCTTTCTACAGGGGGCAATCAGCCCCAGCATTTT.

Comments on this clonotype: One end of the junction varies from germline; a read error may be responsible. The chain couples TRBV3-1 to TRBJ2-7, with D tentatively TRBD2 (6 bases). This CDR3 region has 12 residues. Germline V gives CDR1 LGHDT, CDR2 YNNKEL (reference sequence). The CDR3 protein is CASGQGDCEQYF. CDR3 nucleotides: TGTGCCAGCGGCCAAGGGGACTGCGAGCAGTACTTC.